These T cell receptor beta chains were read from a single sample in a study of cytotoxic CD8 clonotypes in ibrutinib-treated CLL. Sequencing used immunoSEQ multiplex PCR; TCRdb keeps in-frame clones, though not all of them. The sample comprises some 160,000 clones, 81% of which are singletons, and over 2% rests with the top ten. Sequences were derived from PBMCs, sampled after 12 months of ibrutinib treatment. The receptors were sampled from a human donor with chronic lymphocytic leukemia. CDR3s include the opening cysteine and the closing phenylalanine or tryptophan. Clone size is stated in some rows and not others, as once, few, many or a class when expanded.

CDR3 protein: CATTRGSGNTIYF; clone size: once; V gene: TRBV28; J gene: TRBJ1-3
CDR3 protein: CASSFGTGGEETQYF; clone size: -; V gene: TRBV5-1; J gene: TRBJ2-5
CDR3 protein: CATRDRERTGELFF; clone size: -; V gene: TRBV2; J gene: TRBJ2-2
CDR3 protein: CAWSVPPNYGYTF; clone size: -; V gene: TRBV30; J gene: TRBJ1-2
CDR3 protein: CASSQSSVGGLAGRYEQYF; clone size: -; V gene: TRBV7-8; J gene: TRBJ2-7
CDR3 protein: CASSLGTGGVGSLYNEQFF; clone size: -; V gene: TRBV28; J gene: TRBJ2-1
CDR3 protein: CASSPDSDSNEQFF; clone size: -; V gene: TRBV5-1; J gene: TRBJ2-1
CDR3 protein: CATSRAPEETQYF; clone size: -; V gene: TRBV15; J gene: TRBJ2-5
CDR3 protein: CASSSIPGVADTQYF; clone size: -; V gene: TRBV21-1; J gene: TRBJ2-3
CDR3 protein: CASGDPRYGYTF; clone size: -; V gene: TRBV6-5; J gene: TRBJ1-2
CDR3 protein: CASSFPTSGTDTQYF; clone size: -; V gene: TRBV7-6; J gene: TRBJ2-3
CDR3 protein: CASSESLAGGVDTQYF; clone size: -; V gene: TRBV6-1; J gene: TRBJ2-3
CDR3 protein: CASLGQPAYEQYF; clone size: -; V gene: TRBV2; J gene: TRBJ2-7
CDR3 protein: CASSRAAGDTDTQYF; clone size: -; V gene: TRBV13; J gene: TRBJ2-3
CDR3 protein: CASSRMGTGGALYGYTF; clone size: -; V gene: TRBV7-9; J gene: TRBJ1-2
CDR3 protein: CASDPTGVTGTDTQYF; clone size: -; V gene: TRBV19; J gene: TRBJ2-3
CDR3 protein: CASSKRLAGGPTDTQYF; clone size: -; V gene: TRBV5-4; J gene: TRBJ2-3
CDR3 protein: CASSLISGSSYNEQFF; clone size: -; V gene: TRBV11-1; J gene: TRBJ2-1